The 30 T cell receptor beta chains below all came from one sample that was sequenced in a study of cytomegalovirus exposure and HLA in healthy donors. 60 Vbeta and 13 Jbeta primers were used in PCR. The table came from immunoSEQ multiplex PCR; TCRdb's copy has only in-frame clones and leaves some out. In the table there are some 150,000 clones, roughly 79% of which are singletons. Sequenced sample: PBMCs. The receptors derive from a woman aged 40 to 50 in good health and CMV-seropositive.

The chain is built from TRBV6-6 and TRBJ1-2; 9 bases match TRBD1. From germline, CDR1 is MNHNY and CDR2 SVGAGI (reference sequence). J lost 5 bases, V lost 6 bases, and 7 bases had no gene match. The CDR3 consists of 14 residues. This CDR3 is CASRLQGATYGYTF. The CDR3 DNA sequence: TGTGCCAGCAGGCTACAGGGGGCCACTTATGGCTACACCTTC.

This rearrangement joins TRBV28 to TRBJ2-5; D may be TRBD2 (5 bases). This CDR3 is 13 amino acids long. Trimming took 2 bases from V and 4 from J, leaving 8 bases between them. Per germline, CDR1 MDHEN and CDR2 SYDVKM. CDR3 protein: CASSLRGSETQYF. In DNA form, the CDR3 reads TGTGCCAGCAGTTTACGAGGGTCAGAGACCCAGTACTTC.

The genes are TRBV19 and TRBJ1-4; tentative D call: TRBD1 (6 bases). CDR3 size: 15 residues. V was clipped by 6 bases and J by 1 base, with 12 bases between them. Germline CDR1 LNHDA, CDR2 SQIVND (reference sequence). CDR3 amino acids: CASRWGRLTNEKLFF. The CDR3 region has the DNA TGTGCCAGTAGGTGGGGGCGGTTAACTAATGAAAAACTGTTTTTT.

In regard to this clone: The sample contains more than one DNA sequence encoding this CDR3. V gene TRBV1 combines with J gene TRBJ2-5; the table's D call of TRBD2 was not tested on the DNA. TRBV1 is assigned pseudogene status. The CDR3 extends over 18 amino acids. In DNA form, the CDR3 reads TGCACCAGCAGCTCCGGGACTAGCGGGGGGGCCGTTCAAGAGACCCAGTACTTC. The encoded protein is CTSSSGTSGGAVQETQYF.

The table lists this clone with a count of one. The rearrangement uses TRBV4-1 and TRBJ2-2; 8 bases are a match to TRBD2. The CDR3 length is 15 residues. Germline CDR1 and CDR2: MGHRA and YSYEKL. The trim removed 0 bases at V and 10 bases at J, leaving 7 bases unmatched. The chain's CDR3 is CASSQDLSGGTELFF. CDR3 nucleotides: TGCGCCAGCAGCCAAGATTTAAGCGGGGGAACGGAGCTGTTTTTT.

This CDR3 reads CASSGRGLGNTEAFF. For the CDR3, the DNA is TGTGCCAGCAGTGGGAGAGGGTTGGGGAATACTGAAGCTTTCTTT. The rearrangement links TRBV2 to TRBJ1-1; D is unresolved. Deletions cut 4 bases from V and 5 bases from J, with 17 bases between. This CDR3 is built from 15 residues. Germline V CDR1 and CDR2: SNHLY, FYNNEI.

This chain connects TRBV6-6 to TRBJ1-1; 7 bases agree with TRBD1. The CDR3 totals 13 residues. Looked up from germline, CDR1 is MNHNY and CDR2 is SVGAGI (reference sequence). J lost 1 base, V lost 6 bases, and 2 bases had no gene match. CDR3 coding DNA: TGTGCCAGCAGACGACAGGGGAACACTGAAGCTTTCTTT. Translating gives CASRRQGNTEAFF.

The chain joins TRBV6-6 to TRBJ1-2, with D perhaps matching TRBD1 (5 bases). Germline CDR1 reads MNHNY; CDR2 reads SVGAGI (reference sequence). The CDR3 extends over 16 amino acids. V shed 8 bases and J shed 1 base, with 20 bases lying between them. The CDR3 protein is CASSRDVGAVNYGYTF. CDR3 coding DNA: TGTGCCAGCTCACGTGATGTAGGGGCCGTTAACTATGGCTACACCTTC.

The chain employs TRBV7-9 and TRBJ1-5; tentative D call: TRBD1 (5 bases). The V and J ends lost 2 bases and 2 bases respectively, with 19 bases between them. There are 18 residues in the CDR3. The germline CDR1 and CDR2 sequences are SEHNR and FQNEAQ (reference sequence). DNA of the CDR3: TGTGCCAGCAGCTTAACCCCGGGACTTAAAGGGGGCAATCAGCCCCAGCATTTT. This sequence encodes CASSLTPGLKGGNQPQHF.

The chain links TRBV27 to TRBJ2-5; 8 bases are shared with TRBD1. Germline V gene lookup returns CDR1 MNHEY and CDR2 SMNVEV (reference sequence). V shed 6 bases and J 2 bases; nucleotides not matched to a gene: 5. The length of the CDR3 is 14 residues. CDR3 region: CASRGTGDQETQYF. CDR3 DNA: TGTGCCAGCAGAGGGACAGGCGATCAAGAGACCCAGTACTTC.

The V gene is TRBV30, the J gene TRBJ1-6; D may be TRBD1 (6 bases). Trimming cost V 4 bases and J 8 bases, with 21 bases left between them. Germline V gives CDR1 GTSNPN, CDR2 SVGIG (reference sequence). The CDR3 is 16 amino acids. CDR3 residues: CAWTPPGQVFYSPLHF. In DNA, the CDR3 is TGTGCCTGGACTCCACCGGGACAAGTATTCTATTCACCCCTCCACTTT.

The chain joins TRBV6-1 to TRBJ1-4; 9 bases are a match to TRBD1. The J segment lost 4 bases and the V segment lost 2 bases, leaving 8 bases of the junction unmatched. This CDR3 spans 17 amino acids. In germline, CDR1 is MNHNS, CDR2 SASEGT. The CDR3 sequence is CASSEKGQGLVNEKLFF. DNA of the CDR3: TGTGCCAGCAGTGAAAAGGGACAGGGACTGGTTAATGAAAAACTGTTTTTT.

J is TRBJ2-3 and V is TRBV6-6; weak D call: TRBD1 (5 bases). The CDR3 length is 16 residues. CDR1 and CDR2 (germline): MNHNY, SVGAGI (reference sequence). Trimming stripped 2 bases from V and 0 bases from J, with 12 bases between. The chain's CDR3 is CASSYRGPMSTDTQYF. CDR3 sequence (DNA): TGTGCCAGCAGTTACAGGGGCCCCATGAGCACAGATACGCAGTATTTT.

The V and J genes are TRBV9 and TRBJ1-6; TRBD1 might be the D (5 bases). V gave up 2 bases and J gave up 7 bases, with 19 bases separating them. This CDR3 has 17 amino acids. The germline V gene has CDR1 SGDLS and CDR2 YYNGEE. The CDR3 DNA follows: TGTGCCAGCAGCGTGAGACACAGGCAGGAAAAAAATTCACCCCTCCACTTT. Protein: CASSVRHRQEKNSPLHF.

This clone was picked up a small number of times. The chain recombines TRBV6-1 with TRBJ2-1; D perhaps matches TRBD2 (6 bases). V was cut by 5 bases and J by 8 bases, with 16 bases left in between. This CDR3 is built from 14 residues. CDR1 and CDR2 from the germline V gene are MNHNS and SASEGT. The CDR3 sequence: CASSPQTRSHEQFF. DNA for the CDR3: TGTGCCAGCAGTCCCCAGACTAGATCCCATGAGCAGTTCTTC.

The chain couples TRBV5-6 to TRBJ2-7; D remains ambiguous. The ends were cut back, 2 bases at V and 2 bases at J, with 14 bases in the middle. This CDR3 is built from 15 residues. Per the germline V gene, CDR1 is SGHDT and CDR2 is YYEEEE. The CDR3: CASSLDPTSTYEQYF. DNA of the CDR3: TGTGCCAGCAGCTTAGATCCAACTTCTACCTACGAGCAGTACTTC.

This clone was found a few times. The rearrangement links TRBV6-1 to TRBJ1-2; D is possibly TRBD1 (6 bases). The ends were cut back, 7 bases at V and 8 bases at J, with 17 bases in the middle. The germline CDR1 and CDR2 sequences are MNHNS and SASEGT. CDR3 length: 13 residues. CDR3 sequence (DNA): TGTGCCAGCACCCTTCAGGGGTTTTGGGGCTACACCTTC. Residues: CASTLQGFWGYTF.

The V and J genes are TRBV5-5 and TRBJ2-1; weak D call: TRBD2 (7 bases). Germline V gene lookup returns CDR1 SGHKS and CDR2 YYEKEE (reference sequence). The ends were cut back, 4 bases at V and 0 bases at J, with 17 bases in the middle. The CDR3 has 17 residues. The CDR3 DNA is TGTGCCAGCAGCGGGGGGGCTTCGTATAGCTCCTACAATGAGCAGTTCTTC. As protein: CASSGGASYSSYNEQFF.

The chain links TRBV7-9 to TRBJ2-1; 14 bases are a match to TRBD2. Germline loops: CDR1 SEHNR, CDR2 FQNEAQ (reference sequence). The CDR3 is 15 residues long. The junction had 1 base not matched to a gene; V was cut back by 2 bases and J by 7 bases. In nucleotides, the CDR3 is TGTGCCAGCAGCTTATGGACTAGCGGGGGGAATGAGCAGTTCTTC. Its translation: CASSLWTSGGNEQFF.

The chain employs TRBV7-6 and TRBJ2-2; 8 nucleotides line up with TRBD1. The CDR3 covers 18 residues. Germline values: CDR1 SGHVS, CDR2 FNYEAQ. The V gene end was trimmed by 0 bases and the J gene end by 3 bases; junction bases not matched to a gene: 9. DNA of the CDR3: TGTGCCAGCAGCTTAGCGACAGGGGCATCGGTGGACACCGGGGAGCTGTTTTTT. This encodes CASSLATGASVDTGELFF.

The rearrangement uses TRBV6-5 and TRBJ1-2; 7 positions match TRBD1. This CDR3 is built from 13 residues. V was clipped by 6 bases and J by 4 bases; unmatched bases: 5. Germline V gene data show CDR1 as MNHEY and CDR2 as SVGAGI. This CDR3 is CASSQTGIYGYTF. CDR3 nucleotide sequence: TGTGCCAGCAGCCAGACAGGGATCTATGGCTACACCTTC.

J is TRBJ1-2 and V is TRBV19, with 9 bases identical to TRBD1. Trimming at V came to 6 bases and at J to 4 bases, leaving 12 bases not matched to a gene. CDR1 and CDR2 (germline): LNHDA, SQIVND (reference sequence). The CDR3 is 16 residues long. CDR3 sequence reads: CASRMLPDRGAYGYTF. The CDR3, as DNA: TGTGCCAGTAGAATGCTACCAGACAGGGGGGCCTATGGCTACACCTTC.

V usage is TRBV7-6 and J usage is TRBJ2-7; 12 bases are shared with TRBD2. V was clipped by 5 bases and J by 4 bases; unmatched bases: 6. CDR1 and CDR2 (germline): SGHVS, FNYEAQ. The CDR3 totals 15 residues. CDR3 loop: CASSPTSGGTYEQYF. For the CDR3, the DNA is TGTGCCAGCAGCCCTACTAGCGGGGGGACATACGAGCAGTACTTC. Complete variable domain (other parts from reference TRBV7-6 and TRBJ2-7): GAGVSQSPRYKVTKRGQDVALRCDPISGHVSLYWYRQALGQGPEFLTYFNYEAQQDKSGLPNDRFSAERPEGSISTLTIQRTEQRDSAMYRCASSPTSGGTYEQYFGPGTRLTVT.

Here the CDR3 DNA reads TGTGCCAGCAGCTTAGCAAGTGGACAGAACGTTAATGAGCAGTTCTTC. It specifies CASSLASGQNVNEQFF. The chain combines TRBV7-6 with TRBJ2-1, with D perhaps TRBD1 (6 bases). The V end lost 0 bases, the J end lost 7 bases, and 16 bases lay between the germline ends. Germline CDR1 SGHVS, CDR2 FNYEAQ. The CDR3 runs 16 residues.

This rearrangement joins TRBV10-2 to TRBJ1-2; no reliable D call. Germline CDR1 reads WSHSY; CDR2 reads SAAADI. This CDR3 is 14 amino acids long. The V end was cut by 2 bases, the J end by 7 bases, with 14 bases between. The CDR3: CASSEVVGIGGYTF. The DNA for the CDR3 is TGCGCCAGCAGTGAGGTTGTGGGCATTGGTGGCTACACCTTC.

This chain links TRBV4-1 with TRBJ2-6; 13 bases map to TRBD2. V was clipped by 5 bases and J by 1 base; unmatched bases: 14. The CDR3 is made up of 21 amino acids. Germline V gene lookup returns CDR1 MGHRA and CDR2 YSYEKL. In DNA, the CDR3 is TGCGCCAGCAGCATTAATGTGGGACTAGCGGGGTTGGGGTCTGGGGCCAACGTCCTGACTTTC. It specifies CASSINVGLAGLGSGANVLTF.

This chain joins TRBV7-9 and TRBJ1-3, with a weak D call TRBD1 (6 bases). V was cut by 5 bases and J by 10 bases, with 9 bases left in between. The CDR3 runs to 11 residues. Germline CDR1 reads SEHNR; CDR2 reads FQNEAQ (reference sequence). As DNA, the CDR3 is TGTGCCAGCAGCCCGGACAGTACCATATATTTT. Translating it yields CASSPDSTIYF. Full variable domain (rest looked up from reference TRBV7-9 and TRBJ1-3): DTGVSQNPRHKITKRGQNVTFRCDPISEHNRLYWYRQTLGQGPEFLTYFQNEAQLEKSRLLSDRFSAERPKGSFSTLEIQRTEQGDSAMYLCASSPDSTIYFGEGSWLTVV.

The CDR3 DNA is TGTGCCAGCAGTGAAGGGACAGGTGGATGGGGCTACACCTTC. Amino acids: CASSEGTGGWGYTF. The J gene is TRBJ1-2, the V gene TRBV6-4; TRBD1 matches at 8 bases. The CDR3 loop spans 14 amino acids. The V segment lost 3 bases and the J segment 8 bases; nucleotides outside the gene matches: 8. CDR1 is MRHNA and CDR2 is SNTAGT in the germline V gene.

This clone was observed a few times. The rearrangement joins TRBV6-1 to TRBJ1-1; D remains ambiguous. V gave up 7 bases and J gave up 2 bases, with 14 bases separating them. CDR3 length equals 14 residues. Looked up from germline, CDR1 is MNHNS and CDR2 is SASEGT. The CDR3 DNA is TGTGCCAGCACGGTGGGCCCTGGTAACACTGAAGCTTTCTTT. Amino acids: CASTVGPGNTEAFF.

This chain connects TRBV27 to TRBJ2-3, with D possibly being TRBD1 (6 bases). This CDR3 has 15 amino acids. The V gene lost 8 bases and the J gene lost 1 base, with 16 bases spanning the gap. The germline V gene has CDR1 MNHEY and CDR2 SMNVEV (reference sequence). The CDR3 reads CASSLQGGGTDTQYF. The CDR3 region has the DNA TGTGCCAGCTCCTTACAGGGTGGAGGCACAGATACGCAGTATTTT.